This T cell receptor (beta chain) was retrieved from a study of blood T cell repertoires in COVID-19. Study details: Samples came from the United States, Italy and Spain, spanning acute and convalescent COVID-19. In each case, the material was cDNA or gDNA derived from T cells, B-cell-depleted T cells, or PBMCs.

The CDR3 runs 16 residues. Germline-derived CDR1 and CDR2 are MGHDK and SYGVNS. V shed 1 base and J shed 2 bases, with 12 bases lying between them. The table came from immunoSEQ multiplex PCR; TCRdb's copy has only in-frame clones and leaves some out. Of about 98,000 clones listed, around 76% were seen once; the top ten hold about 18%. Source material: peripheral blood. The clonotype was recovered from a man older than 75 with acute or convalescent COVID-19. The chain carries TRBV25-1 and TRBJ1-5, with D perhaps TRBD1 (5 bases). CDR3 sequence reads: CASSEFGGVGNQPQHF. In nucleotides, the CDR3 is TGTGCCAGCAGTGAATTCGGAGGGGTGGGCAATCAGCCCCAGCATTTT. Full variable domain (remainder filled in from reference TRBV25-1 and TRBJ1-5): EADIYQTPRYLVIGTGKKITLECSQTMGHDKMYWYQQDPGMELHLIHYSYGVNSTEKGDLSSESTVSRIRTEHFPLTLESARPSHTSQYLCASSEFGGVGNQPQHFGDGTRLSIL.